A selection of T cell receptor beta chains follows, all from one sample in a study of cytomegalovirus exposure and HLA in healthy donors. Method: immunoSEQ multiplex PCR; TCRdb's copy keeps in-frame clones and lacks some. The sample holds more than 130,000 clones. The sample was PBMCs. The receptors originated from a man aged 35-49 years in good health and CMV-seronegative. Each CDR3 is given with its conserved first and last residue. Each record gives: V gene, J gene, D gene, CDR3 protein, CDR3 DNA. The D gene is left open where the match is weak.

TRBV18	TRBJ1-1	TRBD1	CASSPSPNRGDTEAFF	TGTGCCAGCTCACCAAGCCCAAACAGGGGGGATACTGAAGCTTTCTTT
TRBV19	TRBJ2-3	TRBD1	CASSTTGGVPDTQYF	TGTGCCAGTAGTACCACAGGGGGCGTCCCAGATACGCAGTATTTT
TRBV27	TRBJ2-3	TRBD1	CASEPYQGASTDTQYF	TGTGCCAGCGAGCCCTACCAGGGGGCTTCCACAGATACGCAGTATTTT
TRBV5-1	TRBJ1-2	.	CASSNRTDRYGYTF	TGCGCCAGCAGCAATAGGACAGACCGCTATGGCTACACCTTC
TRBV4-1	TRBJ2-7	TRBD2	CASSQREAYEQYF	TGCGCCAGCAGCCAACGGGAGGCCTACGAGCAGTACTTC
TRBV7-2	TRBJ1-4	.	CASRSNGGKLFF	TGTGCCAGCAGAAGCAATGGTGGAAAACTGTTTTTT
TRBV7-3	TRBJ2-2	.	CASSPENSFPGGELFF	TGTGCCAGCAGCCCAGAAAACTCTTTCCCAGGGGGGGAGCTGTTTTTT
TRBV6-5	TRBJ1-2	TRBD1	CASTQGNGVYGYTF	TGTGCCAGCACACAGGGGAACGGGGTCTATGGCTACACCTTC
TRBV6-5	TRBJ1-6	.	CASSYRGGSSPLHF	TGTGCCAGCAGTTACAGAGGTGGGAGTTCACCCCTCCACTTT
TRBV11-2	TRBJ2-3	TRBD2	CASSVLAGESTDTQYF	TGTGCCAGCAGCGTACTAGCGGGGGAGAGCACAGATACGCAGTATTTT
TRBV7-2	TRBJ1-5	.	CASSLVQDQPQHF	TGTGCCAGCAGCTTAGTACAGGATCAGCCCCAGCATTTT
TRBV27	TRBJ2-4	TRBD2	CASSLLAGAGNIQYF	TGTGCCAGCAGTTTATTAGCGGGGGCGGGAAACATTCAGTACTTC
TRBV6-5	TRBJ1-6	.	CASTRTRGANSPLHF	TGTGCCAGCACCCGGACCAGGGGCGCGAATTCACCCCTCCACTTT
TRBV7-9	TRBJ1-6	.	CASSLFRTMAVNSPLHF	TGTGCCAGCAGCTTATTCAGGACAATGGCCGTTAATTCACCCCTCCACTTT
TRBV5-6	TRBJ1-6	.	CASSLGQGIRSPLHF	TGTGCCAGCAGCTTGGGGCAGGGGATACGTTCACCCCTCCACTTT
TRBV10-2	TRBJ1-2	.	CASSEGSHYGYTF	TGCGCCAGCAGTGAGGGCAGTCACTATGGCTACACCTTC
TRBV7-2	TRBJ2-7	TRBD1	CASSPTGGAFEQYF	TGTGCCAGCAGCCCCACAGGGGGCGCGTTCGAGCAGTACTTC
TRBV29-1	TRBJ2-2	.	CSVYRGTTGELFF	TGCAGCGTTTATCGGGGGACCACCGGGGAGCTGTTTTTT
TRBV5-1	TRBJ2-1	TRBD2	CASSRTSGGTYNEQFF	TGCGCCAGCAGCAGAACTAGCGGGGGTACCTACAATGAGCAGTTCTTC
TRBV4-1	TRBJ2-3	.	CASSHSGTSTDTQYF	TGCGCCAGCAGCCATTCCGGGACTAGCACAGATACGCAGTATTTT
TRBV10-3	TRBJ1-1	TRBD1	CAITFDRDMNTEAFF	TGTGCCATCACCTTCGACAGGGACATGAACACTGAAGCTTTCTTT
TRBV7-6	TRBJ2-7	.	CASSLSEQGAYEQYF	TGTGCCAGCAGCTTATCGGAACAGGGAGCCTACGAGCAGTACTTC
TRBV6-5	TRBJ1-5	TRBD1	CASSGQGKGYQPQHF	TGTGCCAGCAGTGGACAGGGGAAAGGGTATCAGCCCCAGCATTTT
TRBV9	TRBJ1-4	.	CASSVDGGADEKLFF	TGTGCCAGCAGCGTAGATGGAGGGGCAGATGAAAAACTGTTTTTT
TRBV6-4	TRBJ2-5	TRBD2	CASWAGGPETQYF	TGTGCCAGCTGGGCGGGGGGGCCAGAGACCCAGTACTTC
TRBV9	TRBJ2-1	.	CASGREQMEGEQFF	TGTGCCAGCGGTCGAGAACAGATGGAGGGTGAGCAGTTCTTC
TRBV6-1	TRBJ1-1	.	CASNGQPGTEAFF	TGTGCCAGCAACGGACAGCCGGGCACCGAAGCTTTCTTT
TRBV6-5	TRBJ1-3	TRBD1	CASSSGGGGGNTIYF	TGTGCCAGCAGCTCAGGGGGCGGGGGTGGAAACACCATATATTTT
TRBV7-2	TRBJ2-7	TRBD1	CASRPPGGYEQYF	TGTGCCAGCAGGCCCCCAGGGGGCTACGAGCAGTACTTC